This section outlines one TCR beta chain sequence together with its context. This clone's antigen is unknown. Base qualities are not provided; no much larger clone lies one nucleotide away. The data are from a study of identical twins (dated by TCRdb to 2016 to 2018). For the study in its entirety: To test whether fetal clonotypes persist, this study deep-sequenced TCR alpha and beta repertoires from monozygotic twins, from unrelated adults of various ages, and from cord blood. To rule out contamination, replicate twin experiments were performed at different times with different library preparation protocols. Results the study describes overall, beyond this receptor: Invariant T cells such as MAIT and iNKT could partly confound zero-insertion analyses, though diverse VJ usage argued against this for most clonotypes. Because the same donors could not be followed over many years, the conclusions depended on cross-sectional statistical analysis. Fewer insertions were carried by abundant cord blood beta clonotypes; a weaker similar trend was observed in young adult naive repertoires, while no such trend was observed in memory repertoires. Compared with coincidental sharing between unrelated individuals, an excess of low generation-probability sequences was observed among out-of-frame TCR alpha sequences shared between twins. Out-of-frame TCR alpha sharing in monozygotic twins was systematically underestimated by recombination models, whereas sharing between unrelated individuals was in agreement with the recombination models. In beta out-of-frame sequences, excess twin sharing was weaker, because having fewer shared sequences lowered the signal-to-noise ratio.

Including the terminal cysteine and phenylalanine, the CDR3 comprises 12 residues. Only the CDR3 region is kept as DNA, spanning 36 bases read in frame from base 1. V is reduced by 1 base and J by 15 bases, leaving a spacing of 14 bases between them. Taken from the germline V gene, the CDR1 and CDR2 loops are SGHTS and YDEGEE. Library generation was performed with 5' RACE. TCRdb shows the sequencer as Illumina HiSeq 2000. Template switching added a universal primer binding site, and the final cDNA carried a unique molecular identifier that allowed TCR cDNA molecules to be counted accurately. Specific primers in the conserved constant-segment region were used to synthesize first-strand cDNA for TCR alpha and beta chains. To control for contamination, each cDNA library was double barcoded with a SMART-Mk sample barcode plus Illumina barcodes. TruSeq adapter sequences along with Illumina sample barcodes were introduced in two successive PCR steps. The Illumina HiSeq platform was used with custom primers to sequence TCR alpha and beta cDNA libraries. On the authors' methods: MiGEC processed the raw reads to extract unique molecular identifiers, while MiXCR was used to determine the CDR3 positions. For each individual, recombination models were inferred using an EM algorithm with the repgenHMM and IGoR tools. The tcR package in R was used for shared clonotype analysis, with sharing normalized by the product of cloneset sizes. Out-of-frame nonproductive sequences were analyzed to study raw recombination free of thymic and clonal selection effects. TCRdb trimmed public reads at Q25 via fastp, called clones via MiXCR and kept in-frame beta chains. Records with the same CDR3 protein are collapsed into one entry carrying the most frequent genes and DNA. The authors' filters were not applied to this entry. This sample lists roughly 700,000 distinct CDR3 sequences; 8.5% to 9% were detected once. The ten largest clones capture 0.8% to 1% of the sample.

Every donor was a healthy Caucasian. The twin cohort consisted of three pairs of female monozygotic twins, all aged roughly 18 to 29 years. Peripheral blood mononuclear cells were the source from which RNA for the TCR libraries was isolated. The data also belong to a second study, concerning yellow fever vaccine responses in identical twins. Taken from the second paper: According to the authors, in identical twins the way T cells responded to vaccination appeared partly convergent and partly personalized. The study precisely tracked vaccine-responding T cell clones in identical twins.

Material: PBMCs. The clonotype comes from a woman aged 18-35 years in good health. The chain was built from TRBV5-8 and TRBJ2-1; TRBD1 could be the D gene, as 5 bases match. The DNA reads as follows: TGTGCCAGCAGCTTGAACCCCCAGGGTGGGTTCTTC. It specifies CASSLNPQGGFF.